The rows below give T cell receptor beta chains drawn from one sample of a study of cytotoxic CD8 clonotypes in ibrutinib-treated CLL. Sequencing was performed with immunoSEQ multiplex PCR; in TCRdb, only in-frame clones are kept and a portion is missing. Of about 130,000 clones in the sample, approximately 83% were seen once. Sample: PBMCs, taken after 24 months of ibrutinib treatment. These receptors were collected from a human donor with chronic lymphocytic leukemia. Both conserved end residues are part of each CDR3.

J gene: TRBJ2-1; V gene: TRBV5-1; CDR3 protein: CASSLEAANEQFF
J gene: TRBJ2-7; V gene: TRBV21-1; CDR3 protein: CASSRGQLRSYEQYF
J gene: TRBJ1-1; V gene: TRBV21-1; CDR3 protein: CASSKKALPNTEAFF
J gene: TRBJ2-2; V gene: TRBV5-1; CDR3 protein: CASSLGQRTGELFF
J gene: TRBJ2-3; V gene: TRBV6-6; CDR3 protein: CASSAPGTDTQYF
J gene: TRBJ1-6; V gene: TRBV5-6; CDR3 protein: CASSTGQADPYNSPLHF
J gene: TRBJ2-7; V gene: TRBV19; CDR3 protein: CASSGLGTGYYEQYF
J gene: TRBJ1-1; V gene: TRBV7-9; CDR3 protein: CASTLYQSNTEAFF
J gene: TRBJ2-1; V gene: TRBV28; CDR3 protein: CASSPHRADEQFF
J gene: TRBJ2-7; V gene: TRBV19; CDR3 protein: CASSILGAYEQYF
J gene: TRBJ2-6; V gene: TRBV27; CDR3 protein: CASSPLGTSHSGANVLTF
J gene: TRBJ2-1; V gene: TRBV7-2; CDR3 protein: CASSPRGVAGEQFF
J gene: TRBJ2-1; V gene: TRBV5-6; CDR3 protein: CASRTTGSEQFF
J gene: TRBJ2-6; V gene: TRBV9; CDR3 protein: CASSATGAGANVLTF
J gene: TRBJ2-3; V gene: TRBV11-1; CDR3 protein: CASSLAGAGGTDTQYF
J gene: TRBJ2-7; V gene: TRBV28; CDR3 protein: CASRREGTASLWYF